The text below deals with one TCR beta chain. The target antigen is unknown. The V and J ends lost 0 bases and 6 bases respectively, with 2 bases between them. Germline CDR1 and CDR2: MNHNS and SASEGT. The CDR3 sequence is 11 residues long. TRB was amplified from about 250-500 ng of blood genomic DNA. The record originates from a study of T and B cells in COVID-19 patients. Study in general: The recovered patients had mostly mild to moderate COVID-19 with outpatient management. Points from the study as a whole: Patients with COVID-19 reportedly showed strongly skewed T cell receptor beta variable and joining gene usage. Exclusive to the recovered cohort were 2,000 to 2,500 TCR clusters, around 30 of them with low generation probability.

BIOMED2 TRB-A/B primer pools were used in multiplex TRB PCR. TCRdb reanalysed the multiplex PCR reads using MiXCR and keeps one entry per CDR3 protein. The table lists 4,000 to 6,000 distinct CDR3 sequences, 25% to 30% of them singletons, with about 5% in the top ten. The sequenced sample was blood. This clonotype originated in a human donor with active COVID-19. The chain combines TRBV6-1 with TRBJ1-2, with D unresolved. The CDR3 region is CASSEAHGYTF. The CDR3 nucleotides are TGTGCCAGCAGTGAAGCGCATGGCTACACCTTC.